A selection of T cell receptor beta chains follows, all from one sample in a study of shared clonotypes between healthy human individuals. TCRdb keeps only in-frame clones here, not all; method: immunoSEQ multiplex PCR. The profile shows about 500,000 clones, approximately 80% of them singletons. The source material was PBMCs. All receptors come from a woman in her 40s in good health. Some clones in this sample may be carry-over from other donors' samples. CDR3s include the opening cysteine and the closing phenylalanine or tryptophan. Fields, in order: clone size, J gene, D gene, V gene, CDR3 DNA, CDR3 protein. D genes are given only for firm matches. Expanded clones get a size class; other rows say once, few or many, or leave the size out.

. TRBJ2-1 . TRBV30 TGTGCCTGGAGTGTAACCCTAGTCAATGAGCAGTTCTTC CAWSVTLVNEQFF
many TRBJ2-3 . TRBV4-3 TGCGCCAGCAGCCAAGTAGGAGGTAGCGCGGCAGATACGCAGTATTTT CASSQVGGSAADTQYF
. TRBJ2-1 . TRBV5-4 TGTGCCAGCAGCTTGGGACTAGTAAGCTACAATGAGCAGTTCTTC CASSLGLVSYNEQFF
. TRBJ1-2 . TRBV7-3 TGTGCCAGCAGCTTAGGGGCCTCAGCCCCTCGGGGCTACACCTTC CASSLGASAPRGYTF
. TRBJ1-1 TRBD1 TRBV10-3 TGTGCCATCAGGGAACGACAGGGGACTAACACTGAAGCTTTCTTT CAIRERQGTNTEAFF
. TRBJ2-5 . TRBV18 TGTGCCAGCTCAGCAATGGGCCAAGAGACCCAGTACTTC CASSAMGQETQYF
once TRBJ2-1 . TRBV29-1 TGCAGCGGAAGGACAAGGTTCGATGAGCAGTTCTTC CSGRTRFDEQFF
. TRBJ1-2 . TRBV27 TGTGCCAGCAGTTTATCACCAGGGACGAACTATGGCTACACCTTC CASSLSPGTNYGYTF
. TRBJ1-5 . TRBV19 TGTGCCAGTAGGCCCCCCGACGGATTCAATCAGCCCCAGCATTTT CASRPPDGFNQPQHF
few TRBJ2-7 . TRBV28 TGTGCCAGCAGTTTTTCGGAACACTACGAGCAGTACTTC CASSFSEHYEQYF
. TRBJ2-5 . TRBV2 TGTGCCAGCAGTGTGGGCAGGGGCCAAGAGACCCAGTACTTC CASSVGRGQETQYF
. TRBJ2-7 TRBD2 TRBV15 TGTGCCACCAGCAGAGATTTGGGGACTAGAGCCTACGAGCAGTACTTC CATSRDLGTRAYEQYF
once TRBJ2-3 . TRBV7-3 TGTGCCAGCAGCCAGATTGGGGGCACAGATACGCAGTATTTT CASSQIGGTDTQYF
few TRBJ2-1 TRBD2 TRBV11-3 TGTGCCAGCAGCTTTAGCGGGACCCTCGGTGAGCAGTTCTTC CASSFSGTLGEQFF
. TRBJ1-1 . TRBV7-9 TGTGCCAGCAGCCCCGCCCGAGTGGTAAACACTGAAGCTTTCTTT CASSPARVVNTEAFF
. TRBJ2-7 TRBD1 TRBV5-1 TGCGCCAGCAGCTTGGTACTCAGCCCGGGACAGGGTTACGAGCAGTACTTC CASSLVLSPGQGYEQYF
. TRBJ2-7 TRBD2 TRBV30 TGTGCCTGGAATAGGGATTGGGGAGCGGGAGGGAGCTCCTACGAGCAGTACTTC CAWNRDWGAGGSSYEQYF
. TRBJ1-4 . TRBV4-2 TGTGCCAGCAGCCAAGTGTTGGCGGGGGAAAAACTGTTTTTT CASSQVLAGEKLFF
. TRBJ1-2 TRBD1 TRBV30 TGTGCCTGGGCCCGGTCCACTACCGGGACAGGGGGCAACTATGGCTACACCTTC CAWARSTTGTGGNYGYTF
. TRBJ1-1 . TRBV30 TGTGCCTCGCAAAGAACCGGGACATTTGAAGCTTTCTTT CASQRTGTFEAFF
many TRBJ2-3 . TRBV4-1 TGCGCCAGCAGCCAAGAGAAAGGAAAAACGCAGTATTTT CASSQEKGKTQYF
once TRBJ1-2 TRBD1 TRBV2 TGTGCCAGCAGGATGGGACAGCCCTATGGCTACACCTTC CASRMGQPYGYTF
. TRBJ2-2 TRBD2 TRBV11-2 TGTGCCAGCAGCTTAAGCGGGACTAACACCGGGGAGCTGTTTTTT CASSLSGTNTGELFF
. TRBJ2-1 . TRBV21-1 TGTGCCAGCAGCACCAGGGGCAATGAGCAGTTCTTC CASSTRGNEQFF
. TRBJ2-1 . TRBV19 TGTGCCAGTAGAAACAGGGACATCCGCGGTGAGCAGTTCTTC CASRNRDIRGEQFF
. TRBJ2-7 . TRBV11-3 TGTGCCAGCAGCCCCAGAAGGATGGGGCCAGACTCCTACGAGCAGTACTTC CASSPRRMGPDSYEQYF
few TRBJ2-7 . TRBV29-1 TGCAGCGTTAGGACACAATCCTCCTACGAGCAGTACTTC CSVRTQSSYEQYF
. TRBJ1-4 . TRBV28 TGTGCCAGCTTGGGGTGGGGGGCAACTAATGAAAAACTGTTTTTT CASLGWGATNEKLFF
few TRBJ1-2 TRBD1 TRBV2 TGTGCCAGCAGCGTAGGACAGGCTAACTATGGCTACACCTTC CASSVGQANYGYTF
. TRBJ2-1 . TRBV7-9 TGTGCCAGCAGCTCAGGACTCTGGGATTTCGAATTTTTGGAGGAGCAGTTCTTC CASSSGLWDFEFLEEQFF
. TRBJ2-3 . TRBV7-2 TGTGCCAGCAGCACTAGGGCACGGACCACAGATACGCAGTATTTT CASSTRARTTDTQYF
. TRBJ1-2 . TRBV28 TGTGCCAGCAGTCCAAACCCAGTCTATGGCTACACCTTC CASSPNPVYGYTF
. TRBJ2-5 . TRBV6-5 TGTGCCAGCGGGTCACGTTGGGAGACCCAGTACTTC CASGSRWETQYF
. TRBJ2-2 . TRBV5-1 TGCGCCAGCAGCCCCCGGGCCACGAACACCGGGGAGCTGTTTTTT CASSPRATNTGELFF
. TRBJ2-7 TRBD1 TRBV9 TGTGCCAGCAGCGTAGCTCCTGGACAGGGGGTCTACGAGCAGTACTTC CASSVAPGQGVYEQYF
. TRBJ1-1 . TRBV2 TGTGCCAGCAGTGTCGACAGTGAAGCTTTCTTT CASSVDSEAFF
. TRBJ2-1 . TRBV5-1 TGCGCCAGCAGGCCAACTAGCACGTTATACAATGAGCAGTTCTTC CASRPTSTLYNEQFF
. TRBJ2-1 . TRBV6-4 TGTGCCAGCAGCCAAGGGACACACAATGAGCAGTTCTTC CASSQGTHNEQFF
. TRBJ2-1 . TRBV29-1 TGCAGCGGGGGGTGGGCGGAGCAGTTCTTC CSGGWAEQFF
. TRBJ2-7 TRBD2 TRBV19 TGTGCCAGTAGTCCAACACGGGGGGGGAAGAGCTCCTACGAGCAGTACTTC CASSPTRGGKSSYEQYF
. TRBJ2-3 TRBD2 TRBV5-1 TGCGCCAGCAGCTTGGTAGCGGGAGGCACAGATACGCAGTATTTT CASSLVAGGTDTQYF
. TRBJ2-1 TRBD1 TRBV19 TGTGCCAGTAGTAGTTTTGGGCAGGGGGCGAGCGATGAGCAGTTCTTC CASSSFGQGASDEQFF
. TRBJ2-5 . TRBV4-2 TGTGCCAGCAGCTTGGTGGTAATAGGGGAGACCCAGTACTTC CASSLVVIGETQYF
. TRBJ1-1 . TRBV18 TGTGCCAGCTCACCACCCCCAGGGATTGGCACTGAAGCTTTCTTT CASSPPPGIGTEAFF
few TRBJ1-4 TRBD1 TRBV7-9 TGTGCCAGCAGCTTCGGGACAGCAGAGCATCAAAAACTGTTTTTT CASSFGTAEHQKLFF
. TRBJ2-7 TRBD2 TRBV11-2 TGTGCCAGCAGCTTAGAAGGACTAGCAGATCCTGGATACGAGCAGTACTTC CASSLEGLADPGYEQYF
. TRBJ2-1 . TRBV9 TGTGCCAGCAGCGTGGCCCCCACGTCCTACAATGAGCAGTTCTTC CASSVAPTSYNEQFF
. TRBJ2-1 TRBD2 TRBV5-4 TGTGCCAGCAGCTTCTTGACTAGCGACTCTAATGAGCAGTTCTTC CASSFLTSDSNEQFF
. TRBJ2-7 . TRBV5-4 TGTGCCAGCAGCTCCGATAACTACGAGCAGTACTTC CASSSDNYEQYF
. TRBJ1-4 TRBD1 TRBV4-3 TGCGCCAGCAGCCTGGGACAGGGGCTTGAAAAACTGTTTTTT CASSLGQGLEKLFF
. TRBJ1-3 . TRBV9 TGTGCCAGCAGCGTTGCCAGGGCTGGAAACACCATATATTTT CASSVARAGNTIYF
. TRBJ2-7 . TRBV25-1 TGTGCCAGCAGTGGCTGGGGGAGGGAGCAGTACTTC CASSGWGREQYF
. TRBJ2-2 TRBD2 TRBV5-1 TGCGCCAGCAGCTTGGTACCTAGCGGTGACACCGGGGAGCTGTTTTTT CASSLVPSGDTGELFF
. TRBJ2-3 TRBD1 TRBV7-3 TGTGCCAGCAGCGTACAGGGGGTTTCGGCAGATACGCAGTATTTT CASSVQGVSADTQYF
. TRBJ2-7 TRBD2 TRBV29-1 TGCAGCGTTCTAGGACTAGCGGCTACCTACGAGCAGTACTTC CSVLGLAATYEQYF